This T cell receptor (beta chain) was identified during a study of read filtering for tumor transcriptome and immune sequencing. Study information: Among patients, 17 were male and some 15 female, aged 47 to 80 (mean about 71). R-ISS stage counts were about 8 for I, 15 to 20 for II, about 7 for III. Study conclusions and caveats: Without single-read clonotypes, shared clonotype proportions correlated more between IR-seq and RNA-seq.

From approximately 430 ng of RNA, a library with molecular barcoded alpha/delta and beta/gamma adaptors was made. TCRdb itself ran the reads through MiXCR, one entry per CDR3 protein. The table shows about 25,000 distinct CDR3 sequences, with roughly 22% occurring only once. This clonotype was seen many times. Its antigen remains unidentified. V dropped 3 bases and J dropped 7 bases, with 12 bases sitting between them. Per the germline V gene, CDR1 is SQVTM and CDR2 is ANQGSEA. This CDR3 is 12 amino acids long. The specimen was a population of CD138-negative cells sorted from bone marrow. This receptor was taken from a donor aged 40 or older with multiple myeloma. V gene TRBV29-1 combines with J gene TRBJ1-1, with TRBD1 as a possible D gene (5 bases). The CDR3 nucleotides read TGCAGCGTTGAGCCCCAGGGAAATGAAGCTTTCTTT. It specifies CSVEPQGNEAFF.